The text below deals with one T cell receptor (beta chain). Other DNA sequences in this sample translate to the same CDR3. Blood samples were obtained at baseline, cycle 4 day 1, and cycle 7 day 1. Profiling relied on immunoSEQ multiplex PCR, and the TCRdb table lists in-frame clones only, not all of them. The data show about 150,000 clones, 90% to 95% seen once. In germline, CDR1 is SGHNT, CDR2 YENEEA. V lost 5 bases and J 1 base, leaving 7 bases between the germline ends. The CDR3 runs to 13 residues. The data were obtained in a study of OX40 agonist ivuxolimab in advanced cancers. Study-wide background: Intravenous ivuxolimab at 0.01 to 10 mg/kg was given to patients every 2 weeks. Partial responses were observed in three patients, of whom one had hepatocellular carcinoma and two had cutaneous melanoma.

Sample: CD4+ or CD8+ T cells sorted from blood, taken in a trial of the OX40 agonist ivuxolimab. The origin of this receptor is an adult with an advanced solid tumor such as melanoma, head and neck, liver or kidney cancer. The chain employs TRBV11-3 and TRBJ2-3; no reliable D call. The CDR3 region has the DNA TGTGCCAGCAGCCTCGGTGGCACAGATACGCAGTATTTT. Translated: CASSLGGTDTQYF.